The 21 T cell receptor beta chains presented below share a single source sample, sequenced in a study of long-term antiretroviral therapy in people with HIV. An immunoSEQ assay, version v3.0, was performed at survey level. TCRdb's table, derived via immunoSEQ multiplex PCR, lists solely in-frame clones and lacks some. The sample has tens of thousands of clones, 70% to 90% seen once. The material sequenced was unsorted PBMCs, taken 1.1 years after starting antiretroviral therapy. The source is a man younger than 30 with HIV.

The rearrangement uses TRBV9 and TRBJ2-7; D gene unclear. Per the germline V gene, CDR1 is SGDLS and CDR2 is YYNGEE. This CDR3 has 12 residues. V lost 2 bases and J 6 bases, leaving 9 bases between the germline ends. Here the CDR3 DNA reads TGTGCCAGCAGCGTGGGCTCAACCGAGCAGTACTTC. Translating gives CASSVGSTEQYF.

This rearrangement joins TRBV6-6 to TRBJ1-5, with D perhaps matching TRBD1 (5 bases). This CDR3 region has 13 residues. V shed 2 bases and J shed 7 bases, with 9 bases lying between them. Germline V gene sequence: CDR1 MNHNY, CDR2 SVGAGI (reference sequence). The DNA of the CDR3 is TGTGCCAGCAGTTACGGGGGGTACCAGCCCCAGCATTTT. This encodes CASSYGGYQPQHF.

The V and J genes are TRBV2 and TRBJ1-2; 8 bases fit TRBD1. V was pared by 4 bases and J by 10 bases, with 5 bases of the junction left unmatched. This CDR3 comprises 12 residues. The germline V gene encodes CDR1 SNHLY and CDR2 FYNNEI. This CDR3 reads CASSAGQGDYTF. The CDR3, as DNA: TGTGCCAGCAGTGCTGGACAGGGCGACTACACCTTC.

The V gene is TRBV5-8, the J gene TRBJ2-1; 10 bases map to TRBD2. The CDR3 runs to 16 residues. CDR1 SGHTS and CDR2 YDEGEE come from the germline V gene. Trimming cost V 7 bases and J 12 bases; bases outside gene matches: 19. The CDR3 reads CASSNSGTSVPGWQFF. For the CDR3, the DNA is TGTGCCAGCTCCAACTCGGGGACTAGCGTACCAGGATGGCAGTTCTTC.

This chain links TRBV6-5 with TRBJ1-1; perhaps TRBD1 as D (5 bases). Germline assignment: CDR1 MNHEY and CDR2 SVGAGI. The CDR3 has 14 amino acids. The V and J ends lost 6 bases and 5 bases respectively, with 16 bases between them. The CDR3 is CASRSGTLGTEAFF. The CDR3 region has the DNA TGTGCCAGCAGATCCGGGACGCTGGGGACTGAAGCTTTCTTT.

This chain connects TRBV2 to TRBJ2-7; TRBD2 might be the D (6 bases). Trimming left V 6 bases short and J 0 bases short, with 15 bases between. CDR3 size: 15 residues. The germline CDR1 and CDR2 sequences are SNHLY and FYNNEI. The CDR3 bases are TGTGCCAGCAGGGCCTCGGACGGGAGCTCCTACGAGCAGTACTTC. Translated, it gives CASRASDGSSYEQYF.

The chain combines TRBV2 with TRBJ1-6, with D maybe TRBD1 (6 bases). Germline CDR1 SNHLY, CDR2 FYNNEI. There are 16 residues in the CDR3. V dropped 6 bases and J dropped 3 bases, with 15 bases sitting between them. CDR3 amino acids: CASRQIRGDYNSPLHF. CDR3 DNA sequence: TGTGCCAGCAGGCAGATCAGGGGCGACTATAATTCACCCCTCCACTTT.

This sequence joins TRBV4-2 and TRBJ1-5, with TRBD1 as a possible D gene (5 bases). Germline V gene data show CDR1 as LGHNA and CDR2 as YNFKEQ. Trimming removed 1 base from V and 2 bases from J, with 12 bases in between. The CDR3 totals 16 residues. Written as DNA, the CDR3 is TGTGCCAGCAGCCAAGGAGCTCAGGGTGGCAATCAGCCCCAGCATTTT. Protein: CASSQGAQGGNQPQHF.

The V gene is TRBV6-5, the J gene TRBJ1-2; TRBD1 matches 7 bases. CDR1 is MNHEY, CDR2 SVGAGI, per germline. V lost 6 bases to trimming and J lost 1 base; unmatched junction nucleotides: 5. The CDR3 totals 14 residues. This CDR3 reads CASSPTGNNYGYTF. The CDR3 DNA reads as TGTGCCAGCAGCCCGACAGGGAATAACTATGGCTACACCTTC.

The chain carries TRBV6-6 and TRBJ1-5; D gene uncertain. This CDR3 region has 14 residues. V gave up 0 bases and J gave up 3 bases, with 6 bases separating them. CDR1 is MNHNY and CDR2 is SVGAGI in the germline V gene (reference sequence). Here the CDR3 reads CASSYSEYNQPQHF. DNA of the CDR3: TGTGCCAGCAGTTACTCCGAGTACAATCAGCCCCAGCATTTT.

The sample holds a few counts of this clone. The chain couples TRBV7-9 to TRBJ2-7, with a tentative D call TRBD1 (6 bases). V lost 6 bases, J lost 3 bases, and 9 bases lay in between. Per germline, CDR1 SEHNR and CDR2 FQNEAQ (reference sequence). The CDR3 contains 12 residues. In nucleotides, the CDR3 is TGTGCCAGCAGTTCAGGGGTCTACGAGCAGTACTTC. This sequence encodes CASSSGVYEQYF. Drawing the rest from reference TRBV7-9 and TRBJ2-7, the complete variable domain is DTGVSQNPRHKITKRGQNVTFRCDPISEHNRLYWYRQTLGQGPEFLTYFQNEAQLEKSRLLSDRFSAERPKGSFSTLEIQRTEQGDSAMYLCASSSGVYEQYFGPGTRLTVT.

The chain has TRBV2 and TRBJ2-7, with D maybe TRBD1 (5 bases). The V end was cut by 3 bases, the J end by 0 bases, with 9 bases between. Germline lookup yields CDR1 SNHLY and CDR2 FYNNEI. This CDR3 is 14 amino acids long. The CDR3 nucleotides are TGTGCCAGCAGTGAGCAGGGTATCTCCTACGAGCAGTACTTC. Its translation is CASSEQGISYEQYF.

The V and J genes are TRBV4-2 and TRBJ1-5, with TRBD1 as a possible D gene (6 bases). Trimming took 1 base from V and 4 from J, leaving 8 bases between them. Germline assignment: CDR1 LGHNA and CDR2 YNFKEQ. The length of the CDR3 is 14 residues. The CDR3 loop is CASSQGTENQPQHF. The CDR3 DNA reads as TGTGCCAGCAGCCAAGGGACAGAAAATCAGCCCCAGCATTTT.

The rearrangement links TRBV27 to TRBJ1-6; 7 nucleotides line up with TRBD1. The CDR3 has 13 residues. The germline V gene encodes CDR1 MNHEY and CDR2 SMNVEV (reference sequence). The V and J ends lost 5 bases and 14 bases, in that order; junction bases with no gene match: 9. The CDR3 nucleotides read TGTGCCAGCAGTGGCGGACAGGCGGGGACCCTCCACTTT. Translating it yields CASSGGQAGTLHF.

The V gene is TRBV7-2, the J gene TRBJ2-7; 13 positions agree with TRBD2. Losses at the gene ends were 7 bases for V and 2 bases for J; bases not matched to a gene: 2. The length of the CDR3 is 14 residues. The germline gives CDR1 SGHTA, CDR2 FQGNSA. CDR3 sequence (DNA): TGTGCCAGCACCGGGACTAGCGGGGCCTACGAGCAGTACTTC. Its protein product is CASTGTSGAYEQYF.

As to this clone: Relative to the germline gene, one junction end is altered; a read error may explain this. The chain recombines TRBV9 with TRBJ1-6, with no clear D. The CDR3 has 16 residues. Germline V CDR1 and CDR2: SGDLS, YYNGEE. CDR3 loop: CASTVARSPANSPLHF. The CDR3 nucleotides read TGTGCCAGCACCGTAGCTCGGAGTCCCGCGAATTCACCCCTCCACTTT.

The V call is TRBV18, the J call TRBJ2-7, with D maybe TRBD2 (6 bases). Germline loops: CDR1 KGHSH, CDR2 LQKENI. Trimming took 1 base from V and 0 from J, leaving 7 bases between them. This CDR3 has 14 amino acids. CDR3 DNA sequence: TGTGCCAGCTCACCACGGAGGGACTCCTACGAGCAGTACTTC. Amino acids: CASSPRRDSYEQYF. The variable domain in full, completed from reference TRBV18 and TRBJ2-7, reads NAGVMQNPRHLVRRRGQEARLRCSPMKGHSHVYWYRQLPEEGLKFMVYLQKENIIDESGMPKERFSAEFPKEGPSILRIQQVVRGDSAAYFCASSPRRDSYEQYFGPGTRLTVT.

The gene calls are TRBV6-5 and TRBJ2-7; perhaps TRBD2 as D (6 bases). The CDR3 loop spans 14 amino acids. V lost 4 bases to trimming and J lost 2 bases, with 12 bases between them. The germline CDR1 and CDR2 sequences are MNHEY and SVGAGI. This CDR3 reads CASSSLARTYEQYF. CDR3 nucleotide sequence: TGTGCCAGCAGTTCCCTAGCGCGGACCTACGAGCAGTACTTC.

The chain is built from TRBV15 and TRBJ2-2, with 7 bases aligning to TRBD1. The CDR3 covers 16 residues. V dropped 0 bases and J dropped 2; count of bases not matched to a gene: 3. The germline V gene encodes CDR1 LNHNV and CDR2 YYDKDF (reference sequence). The CDR3 region has the DNA TGTGCCACCAGCAGAGATAGGACAGGCAACACCGGGGAGCTGTTTTTT. Encoded protein: CATSRDRTGNTGELFF.

The J gene is TRBJ2-5, the V gene TRBV18, with 8 nucleotides matching TRBD1. Germline CDR1 reads KGHSH; CDR2 reads LQKENI. This CDR3 comprises 15 residues. V lost 1 base, J lost 0 bases, and 1 base stayed unmatched. The DNA for the CDR3 is TGTGCCAGCTCACCACGGACAGGGCACCAAGAGACCCAGTACTTC. This codes for CASSPRTGHQETQYF.

By frequency in the sample, this clone is medium-sized (0.01 to 0.1%). The chain joins TRBV5-4 to TRBJ1-2; the match to TRBD1 covers 7 bases. CDR1 is SGHNT and CDR2 is YYREEE in the germline V gene (reference sequence). V dropped 3 bases and J dropped 7; count of bases not matched to a gene: 9. This CDR3 spans 14 amino acids. The CDR3 DNA follows: TGTGCCAGCAGCTGGACGCTGACAGGGCCTGGCTACACCTTC. Amino acid sequence: CASSWTLTGPGYTF.